These 16 T cell receptor beta chains were all obtained from the same sample, sequenced in a study of cytomegalovirus exposure and HLA in healthy donors. 13 Jbeta primers and 60 Vbeta primers were used for the PCR. Clones were read by immunoSEQ multiplex PCR, and TCRdb kept only the in-frame ones, dropping some. This sample has some 180,000 clones; 70% to 90% occur once, and the top ten carry over 2%. What was sequenced was PBMCs. All receptors derive from a man aged 25 to 40 in good health and CMV-seropositive.

The rearrangement joins TRBV4-2 to TRBJ2-3; 9 bases are a match to TRBD2. The CDR3 consists of 18 residues. J was trimmed by 3 bases and V by 4 bases; bases with no gene match: 14. Germline CDR1 LGHNA, CDR2 YNFKEQ. The CDR3 sequence is CASSREFSSGMRTDTQYF. The CDR3 DNA is TGTGCCAGCAGCCGAGAGTTTTCTAGCGGGATGAGGACAGATACGCAGTATTTT.

The chain couples TRBV9 to TRBJ2-1; 10 nucleotides align to TRBD2. Germline CDR1 reads SGDLS; CDR2 reads YYNGEE. The CDR3 runs 15 residues. The V gene end was trimmed by 0 bases and the J gene end by 8 bases; junction bases not matched to a gene: 5. The CDR3 nucleotides are TGTGCCAGCAGCGTAGAGCTAGCGGGAGTCGATGAGCAGTTCTTC. Its protein is CASSVELAGVDEQFF.

The chain carries TRBV9 and TRBJ2-1; 9 nucleotides agree with TRBD2. V shed 0 bases and J 6 bases; nucleotides not matched to a gene: 4. Germline V gene sequence: CDR1 SGDLS, CDR2 YYNGEE. CDR3 length: 15 residues. The CDR3 nucleotides read TGTGCCAGCAGCGTAGTAGCGGGAGAGGTCAATGAGCAGTTCTTC. Translated, it gives CASSVVAGEVNEQFF.

The CDR3 sequence is CASSKAGGNQPQHF. The CDR3 nucleotides are TGTGCCAGCAGCAAAGCAGGGGGCAATCAGCCCCAGCATTTT. J is TRBJ1-5 and V is TRBV7-9, with D perhaps TRBD1 (6 bases). This CDR3 spans 14 amino acids. The germline V and J ends were trimmed by 5 bases and 2 bases, with 10 bases remaining between them. Germline V gene lookup returns CDR1 SEHNR and CDR2 FQNEAQ (reference sequence).

The chain uses TRBV9 and TRBJ2-3; 10 nucleotides match TRBD2. The V gene end was trimmed by 4 bases and the J gene end by 6 bases; junction bases not matched to a gene: 14. The V gene's germline CDR1 is SGDLS and CDR2 YYNGEE. The CDR3 consists of 17 residues. The CDR3 reads CASSPLLASGRPDTQYF. CDR3 nucleotide sequence: TGTGCCAGCAGCCCCCTTCTGGCTAGCGGGAGACCCGATACGCAGTATTTT.

Comment on this clone: Mismatch with germline at one junction end may stem from a read error. The rearrangement links TRBV7-9 to TRBJ2-3, with TRBD2 matching over 10 bases. This CDR3 has 17 residues. Germline V gene lookup returns CDR1 SEHNR and CDR2 FQNEAQ (reference sequence). CDR3 in DNA: TGTTCCAGCAGCTTAGGTCGGCTAGCGGGGGGCACAGATACGCAGTATTTT. It translates to CSSSLGRLAGGTDTQYF.

The chain employs TRBV9 and TRBJ2-4; weak D call: TRBD2 (6 bases). Germline CDR1 and CDR2: SGDLS and YYNGEE. CDR3 size: 14 residues. V lost 3 bases and J 0 bases, leaving 7 bases between the germline ends. DNA for the CDR3: TGTGCCAGCAGCGCGGGACTAGCCAAAAACATTCAGTACTTC. Its protein product is CASSAGLAKNIQYF.

The gene calls are TRBV29-1 and TRBJ2-1; no clear D gene. CDR1 SQVTM and CDR2 ANQGSEA come from the germline V gene. Trimming took 3 bases from V and 7 from J, leaving 4 bases between them. This CDR3 spans 10 amino acids. CDR3 DNA: TGCAGCGTTGAGGAGAATGAGCAGTTCTTC. Encoded protein: CSVEENEQFF.

The rearrangement links TRBV7-9 to TRBJ1-1, with D unclear. The CDR3 spans 12 residues. Germline loops: CDR1 SEHNR, CDR2 FQNEAQ (reference sequence). With 7 bases removed from V and 7 bases from J, the gap between germline ends came to 13 bases. CDR3 in DNA: TGTGCCAGCACCCCTGGAGTGGGTGAAGCTTTCTTT. Translation: CASTPGVGEAFF.

This clone was observed once. The rearrangement joins TRBV9 to TRBJ1-2, with no clear D. Trimming cost V 0 bases and J 4 bases, with 10 bases left between them. The CDR3 is made up of 14 amino acids. CDR1 and CDR2 from the germline V gene are SGDLS and YYNGEE. CDR3 amino acids: CASSVGRGIYGYTF. The CDR3 DNA reads TGTGCCAGCAGCGTAGGGCGGGGAATCTATGGCTACACCTTC.

The V and J genes are TRBV5-4 and TRBJ2-2; 7 bases agree with TRBD2. Germline CDR1 is SGHNT and CDR2 is YYREEE (reference sequence). This CDR3 comprises 16 residues. The junction had 3 bases not matched to a gene; V was cut back by 0 bases and J by 1 base. CDR3 coding DNA: TGTGCCAGCAGCTTGGTCCGGGGGGTGAACACCGGGGAGCTGTTTTTT. Its translation is CASSLVRGVNTGELFF.

The chain has TRBV18 and TRBJ2-3; 7 positions agree with TRBD1. CDR3 length: 13 residues. Unmatched junction bases numbered 6, after V lost 8 bases and J lost 4 bases. Germline V CDR1 and CDR2: KGHSH, LQKENI. CDR3 sequence: CASGTARPDTQYF. In DNA, the CDR3 is TGTGCCAGCGGGACAGCTCGGCCAGATACGCAGTATTTT.

The chain combines TRBV9 with TRBJ2-3; D may be TRBD1 (5 bases). Germline assignment: CDR1 SGDLS and CDR2 YYNGEE. The CDR3 extends over 13 amino acids. V was cut by 3 bases and J by 3 bases, with 8 bases left in between. CDR3 sequence reads: CASSEGATDTQYF. The CDR3 DNA is TGTGCCAGCAGCGAAGGGGCGACAGATACGCAGTATTTT.

The table lists this clone with a count of one. The V gene is TRBV11-2, the J gene TRBJ2-2; D is perhaps TRBD1 (5 bases). Trimming left V 5 bases short and J 7 bases short, with 17 bases between. The CDR3 covers 15 residues. Germline V gene lookup returns CDR1 SGHAT and CDR2 FQNNGV. CDR3 DNA sequence: TGTGCCAGCAGCAACTCGTGGGGCCGCGTCGGGGAGCTGTTTTTT. It yields the protein CASSNSWGRVGELFF.

The chain employs TRBV5-1 and TRBJ1-4, with TRBD1 matching over 7 bases. This CDR3 spans 15 amino acids. CDR1 and CDR2 (germline): SGHRS, YFSETQ. Losses at the gene ends were 2 bases for V and 5 bases for J; bases not matched to a gene: 6. CDR3 protein: CASSFRTGGNEKLFF. The CDR3 DNA reads TGCGCCAGCAGCTTCCGGACAGGTGGAAATGAAAAACTGTTTTTT.

The chain joins TRBV29-1 to TRBJ2-7; 8 bases are shared with TRBD1. Germline V CDR1 and CDR2: SQVTM, ANQGSEA. V dropped 6 bases and J dropped 2; count of bases not matched to a gene: 6. The CDR3 contains 13 residues. The CDR3 spells CSVSGGEAYEQYF. The CDR3 DNA reads TGCAGCGTGTCAGGGGGCGAGGCCTACGAGCAGTACTTC.